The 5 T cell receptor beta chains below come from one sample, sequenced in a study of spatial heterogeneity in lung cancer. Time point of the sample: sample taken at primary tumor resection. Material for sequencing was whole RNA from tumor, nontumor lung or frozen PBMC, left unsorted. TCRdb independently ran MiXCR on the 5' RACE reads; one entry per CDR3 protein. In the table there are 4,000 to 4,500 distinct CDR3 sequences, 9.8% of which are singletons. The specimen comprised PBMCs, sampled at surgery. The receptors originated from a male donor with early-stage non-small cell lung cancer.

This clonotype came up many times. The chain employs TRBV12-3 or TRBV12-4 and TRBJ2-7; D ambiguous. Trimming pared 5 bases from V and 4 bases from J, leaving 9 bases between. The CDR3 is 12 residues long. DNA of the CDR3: TGTGCCAGCAGTCTGAGGCTGTACGAGCAGTACTTC. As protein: CASSLRLYEQYF.

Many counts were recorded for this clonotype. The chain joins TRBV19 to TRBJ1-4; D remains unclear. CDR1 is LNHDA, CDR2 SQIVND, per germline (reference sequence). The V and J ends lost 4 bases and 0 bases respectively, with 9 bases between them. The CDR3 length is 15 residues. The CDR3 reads CASSRRGATNEKLFF. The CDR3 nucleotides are TGTGCCAGTAGTAGAAGAGGAGCAACTAATGAAAAACTGTTTTTT.

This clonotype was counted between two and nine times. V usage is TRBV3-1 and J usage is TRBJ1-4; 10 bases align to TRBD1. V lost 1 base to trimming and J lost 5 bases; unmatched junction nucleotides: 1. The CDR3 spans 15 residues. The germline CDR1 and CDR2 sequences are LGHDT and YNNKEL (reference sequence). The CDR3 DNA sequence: TGTGCCAGCAGCCAAGTGGGACAGGGGAATGAAAAACTGTTTTTT. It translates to CASSQVGQGNEKLFF.

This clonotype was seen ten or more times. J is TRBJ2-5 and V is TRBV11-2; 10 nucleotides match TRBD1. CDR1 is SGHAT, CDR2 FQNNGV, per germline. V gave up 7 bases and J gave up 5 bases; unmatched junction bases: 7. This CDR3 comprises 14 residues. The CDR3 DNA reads TGTGCCAGCATCTCGGCGGGACAGGGGGAGACCCAGTACTTC. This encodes CASISAGQGETQYF.

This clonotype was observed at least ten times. The CDR3 bases are TGCAGCGGGCTCCGAGACCCGCGTGAGGCCTACAATGAGCAGTTCTTC. As protein: CSGLRDPREAYNEQFF. The genes are TRBV20-1 and TRBJ2-1; D not resolved. CDR1 DFQATT and CDR2 SNEGSKA come from the germline V gene (reference sequence). This CDR3 region has 16 residues.